This TCR beta chain emerged from a study of blood T cell repertoires in COVID-19. Overall study context: The United States, Italy and Spain supplied acute and convalescent COVID-19 samples. Nucleic acid was either cDNA or gDNA, and it came from T cells, B-cell-depleted T cells, or PBMCs.

Per germline, CDR1 SQVTM and CDR2 ANQGSEA. J gave up 2 bases and V 5 bases, and 2 bases lay outside the gene matches. This CDR3 has 14 residues. In the authors' workflow: Reference gene primer amplification gave nucleated cell count estimates. Sequencing used immunoSEQ multiplex PCR; TCRdb keeps in-frame clones, though not all of them. The V and J calls and the clone size are those of that table, but D and trimming were determined from the DNA. Of about 92,000 clones in the sample, approximately 91% were seen once. V is TRBV29-1 and J is TRBJ2-5, with 13 bases aligning to TRBD2. This clonotype was sampled from a human donor with active COVID-19. The donor label of this sample is uncertain. The material sequenced was peripheral blood. The CDR3 protein is CSVPTSGGQETQYF. CDR3 DNA sequence: TGCAGCGTTCCGACTAGCGGGGGGCAAGAGACCCAGTACTTC.